This entry is about one TCR beta chain. Since a much larger clone is just one base distant, this may be a read error. TCRdb analysed the PCR reads with MiXCR anew, one entry per CDR3 protein. The sample records under 75,000 distinct CDR3 sequences, under 20% being singletons. The CDR3 totals 14 residues. The V and J ends lost 5 bases and 3 bases, in that order; junction bases with no gene match: 1. The record originates from a study of molecular identifiers for immune sequencing clone quantification. The clonotype was recovered from a human donor in good health. Some libraries in this study had Jurkat cell RNA spiked in. Specimen: naive CD8+ T cells from blood, with Jurkat cell RNA spiked in. The subset is: FACS-sorted CD8+CD4-CCR7+CD45RA+ naive T cells. This chain uses TRBV12-3 or TRBV12-4 with TRBJ1-2, with 12 bases fitting TRBD1. CDR3 amino acids: CASSGTGGDYGYTF. For the CDR3, the DNA is TGTGCCAGCAGTGGGACAGGGGGCGACTATGGCTACACCTTC.